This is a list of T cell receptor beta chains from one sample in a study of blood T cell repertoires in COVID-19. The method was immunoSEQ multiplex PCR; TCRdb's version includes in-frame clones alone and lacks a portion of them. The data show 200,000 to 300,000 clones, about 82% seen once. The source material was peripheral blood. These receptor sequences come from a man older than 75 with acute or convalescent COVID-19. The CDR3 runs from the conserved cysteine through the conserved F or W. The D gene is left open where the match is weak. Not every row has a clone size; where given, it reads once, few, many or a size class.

cdr3_aa: CASSPTRGFNSPLHF
cdr3_nt: TGTGCCAGCAGCCCAACCAGGGGGTTCAATTCACCCCTCCACTTT
j_call: TRBJ1-6
v_call: TRBV28
clone_size: .
d_call: TRBD1

cdr3_aa: CASNRENSYNSPLHF
cdr3_nt: TGTGCCAGCAACAGGGAGAACAGTTATAATTCACCCCTCCACTTT
j_call: TRBJ1-6
v_call: TRBV2
clone_size: .
d_call: .

cdr3_aa: CASRDGTAVSNEQYF
cdr3_nt: TGTGCCAGTAGAGACGGGACAGCTGTCTCCAACGAGCAGTACTTC
j_call: TRBJ2-7
v_call: TRBV19
clone_size: .
d_call: TRBD1

cdr3_aa: CASSRQGHSGNTIYF
cdr3_nt: TGTGCCAGCAGCCGACAGGGTCACTCTGGAAACACCATATATTTT
j_call: TRBJ1-3
v_call: TRBV12-1
clone_size: .
d_call: .

cdr3_aa: CASSPPETGSEQYF
cdr3_nt: TGTGCCAGCTCACCACCGGAGACAGGTAGCGAGCAGTACTTC
j_call: TRBJ2-7
v_call: TRBV18
clone_size: .
d_call: .

cdr3_aa: CASSSYQETQYF
cdr3_nt: TGTGCCAGCAGCTCATACCAAGAGACCCAGTACTTC
j_call: TRBJ2-5
v_call: TRBV5-4
clone_size: .
d_call: .

cdr3_aa: CASTLRGGDIQYF
cdr3_nt: TGTGCCAGCACACTCAGGGGAGGGGACATTCAGTACTTC
j_call: TRBJ2-4
v_call: TRBV2
clone_size: .
d_call: .

cdr3_aa: CASTGQGSYEQYF
cdr3_nt: TGTGCCAGCACGGGACAGGGGTCCTACGAGCAGTACTTC
j_call: TRBJ2-7
v_call: TRBV2
clone_size: few
d_call: TRBD1

cdr3_aa: CASSPGQGETQYF
cdr3_nt: TGTGCCAGCAGCCCCGGACAGGGAGAGACCCAGTACTTC
j_call: TRBJ2-5
v_call: TRBV11-3
clone_size: .
d_call: TRBD1

cdr3_aa: CASSHFRDLAEKVPEAFF
cdr3_nt: TGCGCCAGCAGTCACTTCCGGGACTTAGCGGAGAAGGTCCCTGAAGCTTTCTTT
j_call: TRBJ1-1
v_call: TRBV23-1
clone_size: few
d_call: .